The present entry profiles one T cell receptor (beta chain) with its context. What it binds is not known. This entry comes from a study of Ad26.COV2.S vaccination and SARS-CoV-2 variants. Whole-study findings and limits: Vaccine and placebo recipients had similar non-spike TCR breadth.

CDR3 length: 13 residues. V was trimmed by 3 bases and J by 6 bases, leaving 8 bases between them. The germline V gene has CDR1 SGHTA and CDR2 FQGNSA. The treatment denotes: some 19 received Ad26.COV2.S at low or high dose, single or two shots; several received placebo; per-sample allocation not given. Collection of the samples took place on day 63 after the first injection of vaccine or placebo. The assay was immunoSEQ multiplex PCR, and TCRdb's table has in-frame clones only and misses some. The data show some 640,000 clones, roughly 90% seen once. This sample comprised peripheral blood, obtained in a trial of Ad26.COV2.S vaccine versus placebo. This sequence joins TRBV7-2 and TRBJ2-2; no definite D call. This receptor was obtained from a person between 18 and 60 years old who received the Ad26.COV2.S COVID-19 vaccine or a placebo. CDR3 region: CASSFSVAGELFF. The DNA for the CDR3 is TGTGCCAGCAGCTTTAGTGTCGCCGGGGAGCTGTTTTTT.